These 24 T cell receptor beta chains were sequenced from one sample in a study of blood T cell repertoires in COVID-19. The table came from immunoSEQ multiplex PCR; TCRdb's copy has only in-frame clones and leaves some out. The table includes 200,000 to 250,000 clones, 80% to 95% detected once. What was sequenced was PBMCs or T cells enriched from blood (not recorded which). The receptors were sampled from a woman aged 18-35 years who had recovered from COVID-19.

The chain has TRBV5-1 and TRBJ2-4; 11 nucleotides agree with TRBD2. The CDR3 contains 18 residues. V trimming: 0 bases; J trimming: 4 bases; junction bases outside the gene matches: 9. Germline assignment: CDR1 SGHRS and CDR2 YFSETQ. CDR3 coding DNA: TGCGCCAGCAGCTTGGACGCTGGGACTAGCGGATATAAAAACATTCAGTACTTC. Its protein is CASSLDAGTSGYKNIQYF.

This rearrangement joins TRBV5-5 to TRBJ1-1; 7 bases are a match to TRBD1. V lost 7 bases to trimming and J lost 4 bases; unmatched junction nucleotides: 13. CDR1 is SGHKS, CDR2 YYEKEE, per germline (reference sequence). The length of the CDR3 is 15 residues. DNA for the CDR3: TGTGCCAGCTGGGACAGCAGGGGAGAAAGCACTGAAGCTTTCTTT. It specifies CASWDSRGESTEAFF. Complete variable domain (other parts from reference TRBV5-5 and TRBJ1-1): DAGVTQSPTHLIKTRGQQVTLRCSPISGHKSVSWYQQVLGQGPQFIFQYYEKEERGRGNFPDRFSARQFPNYSSELNVNALLLGDSALYLCASWDSRGESTEAFFGQGTRLTVV.

J is TRBJ2-7 and V is TRBV5-4; 13 bases agree with TRBD2. This CDR3 comprises 16 residues. Germline V gives CDR1 SGHNT, CDR2 YYREEE (reference sequence). Germline trimming cut 1 base from V and 3 bases from J; bases unmatched to any gene: 4. The CDR3 is CASSLPRTSGGYEQYF. CDR3 DNA: TGTGCCAGCAGCTTGCCCCGGACTAGCGGGGGCTACGAGCAGTACTTC.

The rearrangement links TRBV9 to TRBJ1-4, with 8 bases matching TRBD1. Germline CDR1 reads SGDLS; CDR2 reads YYNGEE. The CDR3 runs 16 residues. The V segment lost 3 bases and the J segment 7 bases; nucleotides outside the gene matches: 11. CDR3 amino acids: CASSASQGASREKLFF. The CDR3, as DNA: TGTGCCAGCAGCGCCAGTCAGGGGGCCTCCCGTGAAAAACTGTTTTTT.

V gene TRBV7-8 combines with J gene TRBJ2-7; D might be TRBD1 (7 bases). Trimming took 5 bases from V and 11 from J, leaving 16 bases between them. Germline CDR1 SGHVS, CDR2 FQNEAQ. This CDR3 is built from 12 residues. CDR3 in amino acids: CASSPRQGGEYF. The CDR3 DNA follows: TGTGCCAGCAGCCCACGACAGGGCGGGGAGTACTTC.

The J gene is TRBJ1-1, the V gene TRBV21-1; the D segment call TRBD1 is taken from the table without a DNA check. TRBV21-1 is a known pseudogene. The CDR3 has 15 amino acids. The CDR3 is CASSKRRQMNTEAFF. CDR3 sequence (DNA): TGTGCCAGCAGCAAACGACGACAGATGAACACTGAAGCTTTCTTT.

The chain recombines TRBV27 with TRBJ1-5, with D unclear. Trimming took off 6 bases at V and 2 bases at J, with 14 bases between the two ends. The length of the CDR3 is 15 residues. The germline CDR1 and CDR2 sequences are MNHEY and SMNVEV (reference sequence). CDR3 nucleotides: TGTGCCAGCAGCCCCATTGGTAGCGGCAATCAGCCCCAGCATTTT. Translation gives CASSPIGSGNQPQHF.

This chain joins TRBV5-6 and TRBJ1-2; 7 bases align to TRBD1. Per the germline V gene, CDR1 is SGHDT and CDR2 is YYEEEE. J was trimmed by 1 base and V by 3 bases; bases with no gene match: 9. The CDR3 has 16 residues. The CDR3 coding sequence is TGTGCCAGCAGCTCCCCCGGGACAGATATTAACTATGGCTACACCTTC. It translates to CASSSPGTDINYGYTF.

V gene TRBV5-1 combines with J gene TRBJ2-1; 13 bases fit TRBD2. The CDR3 is 15 amino acids. The V and J ends lost 5 bases and 8 bases, in that order; junction bases with no gene match: 7. Looked up from germline, CDR1 is SGHRS and CDR2 is YFSETQ. The CDR3 protein is CASRTSGGASYEQFF. The CDR3 nucleotides read TGCGCCAGCAGAACTAGCGGGGGGGCGTCTTATGAGCAGTTCTTC.

CDR3: CASSLEGGPGYGYTF. DNA of the CDR3: TGTGCCAGCAGCTTAGAGGGGGGGCCGGGCTATGGCTACACCTTC. J is TRBJ1-2 and V is TRBV7-2; perhaps TRBD1 as D (6 bases). V lost 1 base, J lost 4 bases, and 13 bases lay in between. The CDR3 covers 15 residues. Germline values: CDR1 SGHTA, CDR2 FQGNSA.

This clone was recorded once. The chain employs TRBV7-8 and TRBJ2-5; 7 bases are a match to TRBD1. V was pared by 4 bases and J by 5 bases, with 7 bases of the junction left unmatched. CDR3 size: 14 residues. The germline gives CDR1 SGHVS, CDR2 FQNEAQ. This CDR3 reads CASSYGQARETQYF. The CDR3 coding sequence is TGTGCCAGCAGCTACGGACAGGCTCGGGAGACCCAGTACTTC.

The chain couples TRBV29-1 to TRBJ1-2, with 7 nucleotides matching TRBD1. Trimming took 7 bases from V and 6 from J; bases not matched to a gene: 5. This CDR3 region has 11 residues. From germline, CDR1 is SQVTM and CDR2 ANQGSEA. The CDR3, as DNA: TGCAGCGCCCGGGACAGAAATGGCTACACCTTC. Translated, it gives CSARDRNGYTF.

This chain uses TRBV7-2 with TRBJ1-1; D is uncertain. Germline lookup yields CDR1 SGHTA and CDR2 FQGNSA. Trimming removed 3 bases from V and 4 bases from J, with 15 bases in between. This CDR3 has 15 amino acids. CDR3 protein: CASSFEGVGGTEAFF. The CDR3 DNA sequence: TGTGCCAGCAGCTTCGAGGGAGTAGGAGGCACTGAAGCTTTCTTT. Complete variable domain (other parts from reference TRBV7-2 and TRBJ1-1): GAGVSQSPSNKVTEKGKDVELRCDPISGHTALYWYRQSLGQGLEFLIYFQGNSAPDKSGLPSDRFSAERTGGSVSTLTIQRTQQEDSAVYLCASSFEGVGGTEAFFGQGTRLTVV.

The V and J genes are TRBV6-5 and TRBJ2-1; no firm D call. CDR3 length equals 14 residues. Trimming pared 3 bases from V and 6 bases from J, leaving 12 bases between. Germline loops: CDR1 MNHEY, CDR2 SVGAGI. The CDR3 DNA sequence: TGTGCCAGCAGTTATCGATCACTGATCAATGAGCAGTTCTTC. Its protein product is CASSYRSLINEQFF.

The chain is built from TRBV18 and TRBJ1-6, with 7 bases fitting TRBD1. Per germline, CDR1 KGHSH and CDR2 LQKENI. This CDR3 has 14 amino acids. Losses at the gene ends were 5 bases for V and 10 bases for J; bases not matched to a gene: 8. The CDR3 nucleotides read TGTGCCAGCTCAAATACAGGGGTAGGCTCACCCCTCCACTTT. Encoded protein: CASSNTGVGSPLHF.

This clone was observed once. The J gene is TRBJ1-5, the V gene TRBV12-3 or TRBV12-4; perhaps TRBD1 as D (6 bases). V lost 6 bases, J lost 5 bases, and 11 bases lay in between. This CDR3 spans 13 amino acids. The CDR3 nucleotides read TGTGCCAGCAGGAGAAACAGGGATCAGCCCCAGCATTTT. This encodes CASRRNRDQPQHF.

The chain recombines TRBV18 with TRBJ1-2, with 10 bases that match TRBD1. The CDR3 totals 15 residues. V gave up 3 bases and J gave up 4 bases; unmatched junction bases: 5. Germline lookup yields CDR1 KGHSH and CDR2 LQKENI. CDR3 in DNA: TGTGCCAGCTCACCTAGACAGGGGGCGGGCTATGGCTACACCTTC. Amino acid sequence: CASSPRQGAGYGYTF.

The V gene is TRBV28, the J gene TRBJ2-7; TRBD1 aligns across 11 bases. CDR3 length: 15 amino acids. V was clipped by 5 bases and J by 7 bases; unmatched bases: 10. Germline V lookup: CDR1 MDHEN, CDR2 SYDVKM. DNA for the CDR3: TGTGCCAGCAGTGGGGGACAGGGGGTGTTTATAGAGCAGTACTTC. Translating gives CASSGGQGVFIEQYF.

The chain joins TRBV15 to TRBJ1-2, with TRBD1 identical over 10 bases. J was trimmed by 4 bases and V by 3 bases; bases with no gene match: 11. The length of the CDR3 is 17 residues. The germline V gene has CDR1 LNHNV and CDR2 YYDKDF (reference sequence). DNA for the CDR3: TGTGCCACCAGCAGTACCGGGACAGGGGAGTATTTCTATGGCTACACCTTC. As protein: CATSSTGTGEYFYGYTF.

The chain joins TRBV14 to TRBJ1-1; D is unclear. The ends were cut back, 2 bases at V and 8 bases at J, with 15 bases in the middle. This CDR3 is 14 amino acids long. Germline V lookup: CDR1 SGHDN, CDR2 FVKESK. The chain's CDR3 is CASSQKNRGREAFF. The CDR3 DNA reads as TGTGCCAGCAGCCAAAAAAATCGGGGAAGAGAAGCTTTCTTT.

This chain uses TRBV10-3 with TRBJ2-5, with 11 bases matching TRBD2. This CDR3 spans 17 amino acids. Trimming at V came to 4 bases and at J to 2 bases, leaving 9 bases not matched to a gene. Germline CDR1 and CDR2: ENHRY and SYGVKD. The CDR3 DNA is TGTGCCATCAGTGCGACTAGCGGGGTGAGGAGACAAGAGACCCAGTACTTC. The encoded protein is CAISATSGVRRQETQYF.

The V and J genes are TRBV7-6 and TRBJ1-6; D not certain. The CDR3 runs to 16 residues. Trimming removed 5 bases at V and 7 bases at J, with 18 bases between. Germline V gives CDR1 SGHVS, CDR2 FNYEAQ. For the CDR3, the DNA is TGTGCCAGCAGCCGAACACGGACGGGGAGGAATTCACCCCTCCACTTT. It specifies CASSRTRTGRNSPLHF.

This chain links TRBV6-6 with TRBJ1-4; possible D gene TRBD1, 5 bases. Germline V lookup: CDR1 MNHNY, CDR2 SVGAGI (reference sequence). CDR3 length: 14 residues. V lost 5 bases and J 0 bases, leaving 7 bases between the germline ends. This CDR3 is CASSPGSTNEKLFF. Written as DNA, the CDR3 is TGTGCCAGCAGTCCAGGGTCAACTAATGAAAAACTGTTTTTT.

The chain joins TRBV5-1 to TRBJ2-7, with 8 bases fitting TRBD1. Germline lookup yields CDR1 SGHRS and CDR2 YFSETQ. This CDR3 contains 14 residues. V lost 7 bases, J lost 2 bases, and 8 bases stayed unmatched. This chain's CDR3 is CASATGALTYEQYF. The CDR3 region has the DNA TGCGCCAGCGCGACAGGGGCCCTCACCTACGAGCAGTACTTC.